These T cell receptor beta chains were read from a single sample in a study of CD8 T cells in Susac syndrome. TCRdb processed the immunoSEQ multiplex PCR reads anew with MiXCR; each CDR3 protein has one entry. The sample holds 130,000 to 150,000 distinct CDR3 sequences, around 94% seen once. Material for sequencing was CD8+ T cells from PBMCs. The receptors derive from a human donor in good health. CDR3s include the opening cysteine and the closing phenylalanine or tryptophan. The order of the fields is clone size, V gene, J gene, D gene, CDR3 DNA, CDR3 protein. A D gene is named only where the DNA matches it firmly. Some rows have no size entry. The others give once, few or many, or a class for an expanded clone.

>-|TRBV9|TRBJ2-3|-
TGTGCCAGCAGCGCCTCGGAGTTAGATACGCAGTATTTT
CASSASELDTQYF
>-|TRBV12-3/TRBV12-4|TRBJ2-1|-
TGTGCCAGCAGTTTCGGTAGCGTGGGCAATGAGCAGTTCTTC
CASSFGSVGNEQFF
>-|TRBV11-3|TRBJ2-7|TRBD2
TGTGCCAGCAGCTTTCCCGGGACGGGAGGCTACGAGCAGTACTTC
CASSFPGTGGYEQYF
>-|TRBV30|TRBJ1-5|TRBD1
TGTGCCTGGAGTGCGGGACAGGCCGATCAGCCCCAGCATTTT
CAWSAGQADQPQHF
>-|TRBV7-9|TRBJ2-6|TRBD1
TGTGCCAGCAGCGAACGACAGGGGGCGAGTTTATCTGGGGCCAACGTCCTGACTTTC
CASSERQGASLSGANVLTF
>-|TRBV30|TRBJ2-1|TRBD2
TGTGCCGGGGAACTAGCGGGAGTGGATGAGCAGTTCTTC
CAGELAGVDEQFF
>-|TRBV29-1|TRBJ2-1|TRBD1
TGCAGCGTTAACACGGGACAGGTGGCCTACAATGAGCAGTTCTTC
CSVNTGQVAYNEQFF
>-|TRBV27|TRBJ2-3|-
TGTGCCAGCAGTGGCATCACAGATACGCAGTATTTT
CASSGITDTQYF
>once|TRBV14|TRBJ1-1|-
TGTGCCAGCAGCCAAGTTACAGCCGAAGCTTTCTTT
CASSQVTAEAFF
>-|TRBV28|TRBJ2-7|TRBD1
TGTGCCAGCAGTCAAATAAGGACAGGCCACGAGCAGTACTTC
CASSQIRTGHEQYF
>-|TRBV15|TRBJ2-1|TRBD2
TGTGCCACCCTAGCGGAGCCCCTCTCCTACAATGAGCAGTTCTTC
CATLAEPLSYNEQFF
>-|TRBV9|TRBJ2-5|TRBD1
TGTGCCAGCAGCGGACCAGGGGGCGGAGAGACCCAGTACTTC
CASSGPGGGETQYF
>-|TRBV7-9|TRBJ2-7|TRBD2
TGTGCCAGCAGCCTACGGGAGGGGTCTTACGAGCAGTACTTC
CASSLREGSYEQYF
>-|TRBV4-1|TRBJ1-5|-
TGCGCCAGCAGCCGCTATAGGAGGGCCGGCGCTCAGCCCCAGCATTTT
CASSRYRRAGAQPQHF
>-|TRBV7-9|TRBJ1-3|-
TGTGCCGCATGGGGGGTTGGAAACACCATATATTTT
CAAWGVGNTIYF
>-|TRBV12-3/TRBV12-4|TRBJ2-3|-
TGTGCCAGCACCTACACAGATACGCAGTATTTT
CASTYTDTQYF
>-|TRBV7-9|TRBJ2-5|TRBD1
TGTGCCAGCAGCTTTGGGACAGGGCAAGAGACCCAGTACTTC
CASSFGTGQETQYF
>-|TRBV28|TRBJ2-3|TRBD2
TGTGCCAGCAGTCAGACTAGCGGGAGAACAGATACGCAGTATTTT
CASSQTSGRTDTQYF
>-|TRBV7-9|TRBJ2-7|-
TGCGCCAGCAGCCAAGACCAGGGCTACGGGCAGTACTTC
CASSQDQGYGQYF
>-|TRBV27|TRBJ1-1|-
TGTGCCAGCAGGATAACAGGGTTGAACACTGAAGCTTTCTTT
CASRITGLNTEAFF
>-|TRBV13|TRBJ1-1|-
TGTGCCAGCAGCACTGGGACGGGGAACACTGAAGCTTTCTTT
CASSTGTGNTEAFF
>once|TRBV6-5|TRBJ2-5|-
TGTGCCAGCGGCGGGCAGGAAGAGACCCAGTACTTC
CASGGQEETQYF
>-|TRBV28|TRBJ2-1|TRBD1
TGTGCCAGCAGCCTTCTGGACAGGACGGTCAATGAGCAGTTCTTC
CASSLLDRTVNEQFF
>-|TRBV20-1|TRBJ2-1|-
TGCAGTGCCCTCCCAGACCCAAGGGTCAATGAGCAGTTCTTC
CSALPDPRVNEQFF
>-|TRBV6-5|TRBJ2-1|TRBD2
TGTGCCAGCACCCCGGGGCGGGAGTGGGGTGAGCAGTTCTTC
CASTPGREWGEQFF
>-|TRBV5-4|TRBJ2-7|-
TGTGCCAGCAGCCTGCGGGTGGGGATGAACGAGCAGTACTTC
CASSLRVGMNEQYF
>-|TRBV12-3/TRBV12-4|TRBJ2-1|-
TGTGCCAGCAGTTTCACCGGGGGTGACAATGAGCAGTTCTTC
CASSFTGGDNEQFF
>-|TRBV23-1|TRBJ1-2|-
TGCACCGAGACTAACAGGGTTGACTATGGCTACACCTTC
CTETNRVDYGYTF
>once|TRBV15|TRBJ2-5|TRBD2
TGTGCCACCAGCAGGGGAGGGCGGGGGCAAGAGACCCAGTACTTC
CATSRGGRGQETQYF
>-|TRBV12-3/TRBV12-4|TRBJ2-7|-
TGTGCCAGCTGCCTGGATCTATCTTCCAACGAGCAGTACTTC
CASCLDLSSNEQYF
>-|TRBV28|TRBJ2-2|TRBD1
TGTGCCACCAACCAGGGGGTTTGGACCGGGGAGCTGTTTTTT
CATNQGVWTGELFF
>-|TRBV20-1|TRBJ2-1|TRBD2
TGCAGTGCTGAAGGAGACGTAGCGGGAGGTAGCTCCTACAATGAGCAGTTCTTC
CSAEGDVAGGSSYNEQFF
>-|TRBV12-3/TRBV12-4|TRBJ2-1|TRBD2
TGTGCCAGCAGTTTAACAACGGTTTCTAGCGGGAGCGATGAGCAGTTCTTC
CASSLTTVSSGSDEQFF
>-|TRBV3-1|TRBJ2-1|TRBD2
TGTGCCAGCAGCCAATCGTATCGGGAGGGCGCTTACAATGAGCAGTTCTTC
CASSQSYREGAYNEQFF
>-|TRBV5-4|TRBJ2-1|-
TGTGCCAGCACCCTCTTGGGGCTAGGATTCAATGAGCAGTTCTTC
CASTLLGLGFNEQFF
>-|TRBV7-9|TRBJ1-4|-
TGTGCCAGCAGCCCTCCTGTGGCAGGGCTTAATGAAAAACTGTTTTTT
CASSPPVAGLNEKLFF
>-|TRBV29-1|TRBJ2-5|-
TGCAGCGTTCCCTCGGCGGAAGAGACCCAGTACTTC
CSVPSAEETQYF
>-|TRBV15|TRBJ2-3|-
TGTGCCACCAGCAGAGATGGCTCAGGGGTCGCAGATACGCAGTATTTT
CATSRDGSGVADTQYF
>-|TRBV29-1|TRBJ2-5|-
TGCAGCGTGGGTGGATGGGAGACCCAGTACTTC
CSVGGWETQYF
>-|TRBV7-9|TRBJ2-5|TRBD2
TGTGCCAGCAGCTTAGCGCTAGCGGGGATCTGGGAGACCCAGTACTTC
CASSLALAGIWETQYF
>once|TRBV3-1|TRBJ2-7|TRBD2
TGTGCCAGCAGCCAAGGACTAGCGGAACCAAAGGGGTACGAGCAGTACTTC
CASSQGLAEPKGYEQYF
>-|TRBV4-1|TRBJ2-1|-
TGCGCCAGCAGCCAATTGAATGAGCAGTTCTTC
CASSQLNEQFF
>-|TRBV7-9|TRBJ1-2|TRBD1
TGTGCCAGCAGCCGCGGACAGGGAGGAAACTATGGCTACACCTTC
CASSRGQGGNYGYTF
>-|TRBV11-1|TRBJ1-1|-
TGTGCCAGCAGCGCCTCTTGGACTGAAGCTTTCTTT
CASSASWTEAFF
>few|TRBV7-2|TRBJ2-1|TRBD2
TGTGCCAGCAGCCCCAGCGGGAGGTACTACAATGAGCAGTTCTTC
CASSPSGRYYNEQFF
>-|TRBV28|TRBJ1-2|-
TGTGCCAGCAGTAACCACAGGGTAGCTGGCTACACCTTC
CASSNHRVAGYTF
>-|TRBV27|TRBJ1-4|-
TGTGCCAGCAGCCAGGGAGCCCTGGGTGAAAAACTGTTTTTT
CASSQGALGEKLFF
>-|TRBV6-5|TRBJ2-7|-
TGTGCCAGCAGTTATAAGGGTGTCGAGCAGTACTTC
CASSYKGVEQYF
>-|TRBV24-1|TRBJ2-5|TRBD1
TGTGCCACCAGTGACCCGGGACAGGGGGAGACCCAGTACTTC
CATSDPGQGETQYF
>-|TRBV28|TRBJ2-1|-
TGTGCCAGCAGTTCCCCAGCGGAAACGAGCAATGAGCAGTTCTTC
CASSSPAETSNEQFF
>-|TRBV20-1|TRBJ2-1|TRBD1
TGCAGTGCTCCCGGGACAGGGATCAATGAGCAGTTCTTC
CSAPGTGINEQFF
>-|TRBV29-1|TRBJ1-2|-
TGCAGCGTCCCTTTTGGCCCCCGGGGGTATGGCTACACCTTC
CSVPFGPRGYGYTF